The subject of this entry is one TCR beta chain. The target antigen is unknown. After constant-region reverse-primer amplification, full-length variable regions underwent semi-nested PCR with Nested Universal Primer A. TCRdb independently ran MiXCR on the 5' RACE reads; one entry per CDR3 protein. The data contain 34,000 or so distinct CDR3 sequences, roughly 27% of them singletons. The length of the CDR3 is 18 residues. The germline V gene has CDR1 MNHNS and CDR2 SASEGT. Unmatched junction bases numbered 11, after V lost 4 bases and J lost 5 bases. Study-level findings and limits: Tumor memory CD4+ T cell TCR gene usage clustered with blood and lymph node memory CD4+ cells and lymph node naive CD4+ cells.

Treg sorting used a CD4+CD25+CD127-/low gate. The chain uses TRBV6-1 and TRBJ2-1; the match to TRBD2 covers 13 bases. Material: tumor-infiltrating Tregs sorted from the breast tumor. This TCR came from a female donor with breast cancer. The CDR3 loop reads CASSANGLAGVGNNEQFF. CDR3 DNA: TGTGCCAGCAGTGCAAACGGACTAGCGGGAGTCGGTAACAATGAGCAGTTCTTC.